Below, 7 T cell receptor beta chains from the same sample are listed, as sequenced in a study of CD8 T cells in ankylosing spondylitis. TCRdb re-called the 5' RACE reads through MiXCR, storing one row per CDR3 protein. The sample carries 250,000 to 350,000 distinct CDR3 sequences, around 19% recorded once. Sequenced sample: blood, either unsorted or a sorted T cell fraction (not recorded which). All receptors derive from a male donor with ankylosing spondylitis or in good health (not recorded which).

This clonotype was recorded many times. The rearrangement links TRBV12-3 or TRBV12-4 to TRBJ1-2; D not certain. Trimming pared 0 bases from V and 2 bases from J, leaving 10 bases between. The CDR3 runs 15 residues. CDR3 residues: CASSLAGRPNYGYTF. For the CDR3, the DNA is TGTGCCAGCAGTTTAGCGGGCAGGCCGAACTATGGCTACACCTTC.

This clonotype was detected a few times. The CDR3: CASKTPAAGSSRGYTF. Here the CDR3 DNA reads TGTGCCAGCAAAACTCCCGCGGCAGGGTCAAGTCGCGGCTACACCTTC. The rearrangement uses TRBV6-1 and TRBJ1-2; D might be TRBD1 (5 bases). The germline V gene encodes CDR1 MNHNS and CDR2 SASEGT. Trimming left V 7 bases short and J 8 bases short, with 26 bases between. The CDR3 runs 16 residues.

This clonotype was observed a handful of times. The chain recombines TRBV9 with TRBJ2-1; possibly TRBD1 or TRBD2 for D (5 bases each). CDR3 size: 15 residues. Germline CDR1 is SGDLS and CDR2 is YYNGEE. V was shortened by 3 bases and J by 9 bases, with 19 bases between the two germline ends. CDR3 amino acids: CASSASSVGAAEQFF. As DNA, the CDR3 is TGTGCCAGCAGCGCCTCATCCGTCGGGGCCGCTGAGCAGTTCTTC. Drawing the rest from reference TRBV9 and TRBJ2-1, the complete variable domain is DSGVTQTPKHLITATGQRVTLRCSPRSGDLSVYWYQQSLDQGLQFLIQYYNGEERAKGNILERFSAQQFPDLHSELNLSSLELGDSALYFCASSASSVGAAEQFFGPGTRLTVL.

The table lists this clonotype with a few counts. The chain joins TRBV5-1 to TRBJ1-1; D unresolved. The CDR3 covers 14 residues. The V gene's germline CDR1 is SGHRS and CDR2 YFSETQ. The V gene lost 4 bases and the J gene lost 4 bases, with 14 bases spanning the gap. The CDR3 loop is CASSPGRSGTEAFF. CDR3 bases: TGCGCCAGCAGCCCAGGAAGGTCGGGCACTGAAGCTTTCTTT. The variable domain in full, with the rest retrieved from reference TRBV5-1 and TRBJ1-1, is KAGVTQTPRYLIKTRGQQVTLSCSPISGHRSVSWYQQTPGQGLQFLFEYFSETQRNKGNFPGRFSGRQFSNSRSEMNVSTLELGDSALYLCASSPGRSGTEAFFGQGTRLTVV.

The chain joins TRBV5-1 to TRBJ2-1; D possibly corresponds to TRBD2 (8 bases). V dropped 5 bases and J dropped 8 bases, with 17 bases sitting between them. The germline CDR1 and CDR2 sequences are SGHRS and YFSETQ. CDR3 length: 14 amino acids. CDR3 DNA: TGCGCCAGCAGTGCCGGGACAGCGGGAGATGAGCAGTTCTTC. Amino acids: CASSAGTAGDEQFF.

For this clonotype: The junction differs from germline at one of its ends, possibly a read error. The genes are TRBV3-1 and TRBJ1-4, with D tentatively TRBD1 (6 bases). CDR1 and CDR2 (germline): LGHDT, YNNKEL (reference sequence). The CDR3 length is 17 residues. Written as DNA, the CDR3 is TGTGCCTGCAGCCATTATGGGACAACCGCAACTAATGAAAAACTGTTTTTT. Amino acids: CACSHYGTTATNEKLFF.

CDR3 nucleotides: TGTGCCATCAGACCCGGGACTAGCCGGAGCTCCTACAATGAGCAGTTCTTC. Translation gives CAIRPGTSRSSYNEQFF. The chain couples TRBV10-3 to TRBJ2-1; 9 positions match TRBD2. Germline V gene data show CDR1 as ENHRY and CDR2 as SYGVKD. Unmatched junction bases numbered 9, after V lost 6 bases and J lost 0 bases. The CDR3 length is 17 residues.